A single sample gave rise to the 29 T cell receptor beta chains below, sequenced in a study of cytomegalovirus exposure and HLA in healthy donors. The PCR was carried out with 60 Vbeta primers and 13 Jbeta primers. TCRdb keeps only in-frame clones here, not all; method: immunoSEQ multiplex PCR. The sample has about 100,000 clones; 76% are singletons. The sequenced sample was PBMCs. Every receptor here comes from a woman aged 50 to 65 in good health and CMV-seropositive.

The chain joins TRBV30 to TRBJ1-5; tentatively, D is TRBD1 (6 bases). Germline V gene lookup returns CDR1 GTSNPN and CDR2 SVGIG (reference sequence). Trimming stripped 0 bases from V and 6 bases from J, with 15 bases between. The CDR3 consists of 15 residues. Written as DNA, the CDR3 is TGTGCCTGGAGTGTAGTTGCAGGGGAAATTCAGCCCCAGCATTTT. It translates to CAWSVVAGEIQPQHF.

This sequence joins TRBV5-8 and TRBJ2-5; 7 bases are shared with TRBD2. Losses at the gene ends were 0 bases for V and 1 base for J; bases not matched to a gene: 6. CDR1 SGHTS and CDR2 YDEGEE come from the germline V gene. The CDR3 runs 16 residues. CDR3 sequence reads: CASSLASGATQETQYF. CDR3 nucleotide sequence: TGTGCCAGCAGCTTGGCCAGCGGGGCTACCCAAGAGACCCAGTACTTC.

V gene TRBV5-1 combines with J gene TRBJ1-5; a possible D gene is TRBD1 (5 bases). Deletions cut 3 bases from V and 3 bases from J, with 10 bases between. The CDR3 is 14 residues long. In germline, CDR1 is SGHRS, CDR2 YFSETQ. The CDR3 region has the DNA TGCGCCAGCAGCTACGACAGCCCCAATCAGCCCCAGCATTTT. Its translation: CASSYDSPNQPQHF. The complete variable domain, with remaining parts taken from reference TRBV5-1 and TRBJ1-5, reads KAGVTQTPRYLIKTRGQQVTLSCSPISGHRSVSWYQQTPGQGLQFLFEYFSETQRNKGNFPGRFSGRQFSNSRSEMNVSTLELGDSALYLCASSYDSPNQPQHFGDGTRLSIL.

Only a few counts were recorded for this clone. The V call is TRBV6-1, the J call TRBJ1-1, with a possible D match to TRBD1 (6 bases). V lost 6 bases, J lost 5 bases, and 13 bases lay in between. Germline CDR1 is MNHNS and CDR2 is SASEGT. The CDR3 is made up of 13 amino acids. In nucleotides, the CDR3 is TGTGCCAGCAGGGAACAGGGCCGGACTGAAGCTTTCTTT. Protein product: CASREQGRTEAFF.

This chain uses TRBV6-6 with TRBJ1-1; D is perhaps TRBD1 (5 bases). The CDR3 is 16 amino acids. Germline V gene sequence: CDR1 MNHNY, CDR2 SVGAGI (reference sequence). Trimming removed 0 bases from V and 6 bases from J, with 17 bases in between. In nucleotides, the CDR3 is TGTGCCAGCAGTTACTCGATAGTAAGCCGGACACCTGAAGCTTTCTTT. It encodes CASSYSIVSRTPEAFF.

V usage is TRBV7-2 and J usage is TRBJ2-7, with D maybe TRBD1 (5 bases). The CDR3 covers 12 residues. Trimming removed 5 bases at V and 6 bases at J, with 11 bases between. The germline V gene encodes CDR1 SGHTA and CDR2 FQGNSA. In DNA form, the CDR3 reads TGTGCCAGCAGCCCAGGGCCTAGCGAGCAGTACTTC. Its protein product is CASSPGPSEQYF.

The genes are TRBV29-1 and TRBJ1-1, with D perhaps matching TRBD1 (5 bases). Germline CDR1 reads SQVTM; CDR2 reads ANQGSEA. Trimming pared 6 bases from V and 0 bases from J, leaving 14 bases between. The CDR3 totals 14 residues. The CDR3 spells CSVADSNMNTEAFF. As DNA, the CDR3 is TGCAGCGTCGCCGACAGTAACATGAACACTGAAGCTTTCTTT. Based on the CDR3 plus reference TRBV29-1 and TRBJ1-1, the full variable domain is SAVISQKPSRDICQRGTSLTIQCQVDSQVTMMFWYRQQPGQSLTLIATANQGSEATYESGFVIDKFPISRPNLTFSTLTVSNMSPEDSSIYLCSVADSNMNTEAFFGQGTRLTVV.

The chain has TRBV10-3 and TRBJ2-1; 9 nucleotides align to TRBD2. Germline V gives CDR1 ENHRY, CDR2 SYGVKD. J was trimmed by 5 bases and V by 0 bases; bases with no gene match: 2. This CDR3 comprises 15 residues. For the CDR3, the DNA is TGTGCCATCAGTGAGTCGATAGCGGGAGACAATGAGCAGTTCTTC. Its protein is CAISESIAGDNEQFF.

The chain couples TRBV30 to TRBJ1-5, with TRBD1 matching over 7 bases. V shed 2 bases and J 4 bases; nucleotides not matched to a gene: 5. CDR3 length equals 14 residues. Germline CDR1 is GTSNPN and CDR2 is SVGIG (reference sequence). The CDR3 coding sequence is TGTGCCTGGAGTAGGGGACAGCAAAATCAGCCCCAGCATTTT. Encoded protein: CAWSRGQQNQPQHF.

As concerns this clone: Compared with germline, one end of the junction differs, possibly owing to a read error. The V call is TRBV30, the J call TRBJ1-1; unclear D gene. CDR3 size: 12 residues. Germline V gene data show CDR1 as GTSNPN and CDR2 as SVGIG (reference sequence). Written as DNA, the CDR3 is TGTGCCTGGGGTCGCGGGAACATTGAAGCTTTCTTT. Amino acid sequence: CAWGRGNIEAFF.

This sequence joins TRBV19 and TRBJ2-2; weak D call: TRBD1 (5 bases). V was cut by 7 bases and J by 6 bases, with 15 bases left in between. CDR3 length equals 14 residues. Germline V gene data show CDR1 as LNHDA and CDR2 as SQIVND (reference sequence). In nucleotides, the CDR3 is TGTGCCAGTAATGGCAGGGCACGGGCCGGGGAGCTGTTTTTT. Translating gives CASNGRARAGELFF.

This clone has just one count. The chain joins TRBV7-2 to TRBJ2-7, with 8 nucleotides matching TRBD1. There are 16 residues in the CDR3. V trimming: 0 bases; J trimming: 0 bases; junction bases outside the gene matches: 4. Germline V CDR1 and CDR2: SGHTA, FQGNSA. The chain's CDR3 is CASSLALTGDSYEQYF. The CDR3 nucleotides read TGTGCCAGCAGCTTAGCGCTGACAGGGGACTCCTACGAGCAGTACTTC.

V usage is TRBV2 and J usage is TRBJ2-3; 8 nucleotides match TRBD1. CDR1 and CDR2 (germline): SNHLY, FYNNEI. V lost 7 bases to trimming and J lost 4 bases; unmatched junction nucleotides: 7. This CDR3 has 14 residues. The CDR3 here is CASNKDRVADTQYF. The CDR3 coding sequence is TGTGCCAGCAACAAGGACAGGGTCGCAGATACGCAGTATTTT.

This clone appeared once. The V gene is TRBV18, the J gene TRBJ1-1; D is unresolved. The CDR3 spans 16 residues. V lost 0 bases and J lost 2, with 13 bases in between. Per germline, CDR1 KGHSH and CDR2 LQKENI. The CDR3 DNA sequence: TGTGCCAGCTCACCACCCGGAGGGCAACCCAACACTGAAGCTTTCTTT. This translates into CASSPPGGQPNTEAFF.

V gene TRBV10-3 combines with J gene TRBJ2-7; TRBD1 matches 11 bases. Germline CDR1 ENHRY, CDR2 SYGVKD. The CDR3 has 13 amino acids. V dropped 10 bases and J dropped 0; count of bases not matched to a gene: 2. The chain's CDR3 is CATGTGGSYEQYF. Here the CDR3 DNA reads TGTGCCACTGGGACAGGGGGCTCCTACGAGCAGTACTTC.

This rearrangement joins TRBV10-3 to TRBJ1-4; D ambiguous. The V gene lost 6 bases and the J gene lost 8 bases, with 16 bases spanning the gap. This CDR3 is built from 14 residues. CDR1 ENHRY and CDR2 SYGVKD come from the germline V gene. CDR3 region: CAISPGPGKEKLFF. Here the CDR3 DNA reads TGTGCCATCAGCCCGGGCCCGGGGAAGGAAAAACTGTTTTTT.

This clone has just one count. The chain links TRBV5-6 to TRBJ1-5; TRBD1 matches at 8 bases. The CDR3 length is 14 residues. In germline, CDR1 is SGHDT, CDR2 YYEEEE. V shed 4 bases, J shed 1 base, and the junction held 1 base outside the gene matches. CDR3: CASSRDRSNQPQHF. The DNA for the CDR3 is TGTGCCAGCAGCCGGGACAGGAGCAATCAGCCCCAGCATTTT.

The DNA for the CDR3 is TGTGCCAGTGGGCACAGGGCACATGAGCAGTTCTTC. This codes for CASGHRAHEQFF. The J gene is TRBJ2-1, the V gene TRBV21-1; whether TRBD1, the table's D call, matches the DNA was not checked. TRBV21-1 is noted as a pseudogene. This CDR3 has 12 residues.

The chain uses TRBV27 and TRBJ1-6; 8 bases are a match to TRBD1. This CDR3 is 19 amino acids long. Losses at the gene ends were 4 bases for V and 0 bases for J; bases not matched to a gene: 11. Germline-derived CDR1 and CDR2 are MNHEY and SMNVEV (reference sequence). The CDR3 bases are TGTGCCAGCAGTTCGACAGGGGTGGTGTTGAGCTCCTATAATTCACCCCTCCACTTT. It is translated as CASSSTGVVLSSYNSPLHF.

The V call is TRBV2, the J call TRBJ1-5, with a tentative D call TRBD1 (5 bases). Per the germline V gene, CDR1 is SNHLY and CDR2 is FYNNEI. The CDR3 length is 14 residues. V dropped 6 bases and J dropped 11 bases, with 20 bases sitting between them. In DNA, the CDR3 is TGTGCCAGCAGCCCCCAGGGAGGAGGGATGGCCCAGCATTTT. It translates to CASSPQGGGMAQHF.

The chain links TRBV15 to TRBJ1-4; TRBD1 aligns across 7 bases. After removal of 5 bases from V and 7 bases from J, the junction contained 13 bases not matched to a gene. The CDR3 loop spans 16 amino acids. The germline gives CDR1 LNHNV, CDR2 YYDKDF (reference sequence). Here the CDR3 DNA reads TGTGCCACCAGCGGAGGACAGGACCCCCGGGGTGAAAAACTGTTTTTT. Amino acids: CATSGGQDPRGEKLFF.

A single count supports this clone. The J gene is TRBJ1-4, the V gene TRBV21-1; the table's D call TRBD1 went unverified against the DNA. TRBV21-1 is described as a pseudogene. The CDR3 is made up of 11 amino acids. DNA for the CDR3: TGTGCCAGCACCCAGGTATTGAAACTGTTTTTT. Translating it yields CASTQVLKLFF.

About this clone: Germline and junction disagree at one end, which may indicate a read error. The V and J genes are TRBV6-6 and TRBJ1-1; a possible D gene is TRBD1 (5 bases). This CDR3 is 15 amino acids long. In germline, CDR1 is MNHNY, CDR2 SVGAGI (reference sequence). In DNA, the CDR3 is TGTGCCGGCAGTCCACCGGGGGGGAGGAACACTGAAGCTTTCTTT. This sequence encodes CAGSPPGGRNTEAFF.

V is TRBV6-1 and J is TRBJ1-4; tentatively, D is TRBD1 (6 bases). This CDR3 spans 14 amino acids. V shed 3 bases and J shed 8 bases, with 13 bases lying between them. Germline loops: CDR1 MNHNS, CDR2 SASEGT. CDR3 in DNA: TGTGCCAGCAGTGATCAGGGGTTGGGGGAAAAACTGTTTTTT. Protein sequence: CASSDQGLGEKLFF.

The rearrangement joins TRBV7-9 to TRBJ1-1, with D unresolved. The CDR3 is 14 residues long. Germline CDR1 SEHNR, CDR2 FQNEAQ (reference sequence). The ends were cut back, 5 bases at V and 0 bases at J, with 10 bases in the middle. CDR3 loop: CASSERDMNTEAFF. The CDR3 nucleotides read TGTGCCAGCAGCGAACGAGATATGAACACTGAAGCTTTCTTT.

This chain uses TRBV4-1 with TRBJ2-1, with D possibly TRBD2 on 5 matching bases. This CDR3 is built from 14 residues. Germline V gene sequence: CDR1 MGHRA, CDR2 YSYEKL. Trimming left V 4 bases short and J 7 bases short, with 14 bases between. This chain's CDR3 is CASSPEAGKNEQFF. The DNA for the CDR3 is TGCGCCAGCAGCCCCGAGGCCGGGAAAAATGAGCAGTTCTTC.

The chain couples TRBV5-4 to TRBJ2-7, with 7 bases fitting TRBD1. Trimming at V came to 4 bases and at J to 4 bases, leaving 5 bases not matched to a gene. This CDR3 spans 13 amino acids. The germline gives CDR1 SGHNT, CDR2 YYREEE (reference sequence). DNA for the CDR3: TGTGCCAGCAGCAGGACGGGACAGTACGAGCAGTACTTC. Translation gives CASSRTGQYEQYF.

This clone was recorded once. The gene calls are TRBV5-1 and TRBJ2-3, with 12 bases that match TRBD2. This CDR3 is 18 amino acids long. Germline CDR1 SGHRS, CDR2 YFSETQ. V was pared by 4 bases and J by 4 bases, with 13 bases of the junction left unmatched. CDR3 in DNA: TGCGCCAGCAGCCCGGACGGGAGACTAGCGGGAGTGCCAGATACGCAGTATTTT. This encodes CASSPDGRLAGVPDTQYF.

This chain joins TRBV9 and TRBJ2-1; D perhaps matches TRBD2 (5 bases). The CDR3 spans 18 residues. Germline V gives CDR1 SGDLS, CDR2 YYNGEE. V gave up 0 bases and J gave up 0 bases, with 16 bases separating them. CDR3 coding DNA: TGTGCCAGCAGCGTAGCCGATGAGCGGATAAACTCCTACAATGAGCAGTTCTTC. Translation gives CASSVADERINSYNEQFF.